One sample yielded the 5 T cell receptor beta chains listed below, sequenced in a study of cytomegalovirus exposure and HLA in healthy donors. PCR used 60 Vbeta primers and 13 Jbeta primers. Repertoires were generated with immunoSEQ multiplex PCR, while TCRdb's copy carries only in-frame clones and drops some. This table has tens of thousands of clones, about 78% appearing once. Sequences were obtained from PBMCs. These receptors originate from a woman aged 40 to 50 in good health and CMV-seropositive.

This chain's CDR3 is CANGGYAEAFF. The DNA for the CDR3 is TGTGCCAACGGGGGTTACGCTGAAGCTTTCTTT. The V call is TRBV2, the J call TRBJ1-1, with D perhaps TRBD1 (5 bases). The length of the CDR3 is 11 residues. The germline V gene has CDR1 SNHLY and CDR2 FYNNEI. With 10 bases removed from V and 6 bases from J, the gap between germline ends came to 12 bases. The variable domain in full, completed from reference TRBV2 and TRBJ1-1, reads EPEVTQTPSHQVTQMGQEVILRCVPISNHLYFYWYRQILGQKVEFLVSFYNNEISEKSEIFDDQFSVERPDGSNFTLKIRSTKLEDSAMYFCANGGYAEAFFGQGTRLTVV.

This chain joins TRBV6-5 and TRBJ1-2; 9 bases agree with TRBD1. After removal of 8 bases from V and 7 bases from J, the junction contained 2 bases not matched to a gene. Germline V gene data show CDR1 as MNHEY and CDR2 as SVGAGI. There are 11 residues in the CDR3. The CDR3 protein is CASGTGPGYTF. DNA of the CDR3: TGTGCCAGCGGGACAGGGCCTGGCTACACCTTC.

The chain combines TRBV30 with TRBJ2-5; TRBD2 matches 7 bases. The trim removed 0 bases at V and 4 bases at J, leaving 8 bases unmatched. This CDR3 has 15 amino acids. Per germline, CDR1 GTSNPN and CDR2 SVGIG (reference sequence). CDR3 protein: CAWSVPGGTLETQYF. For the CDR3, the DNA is TGTGCCTGGAGTGTACCGGGAGGTACTCTAGAGACCCAGTACTTC.

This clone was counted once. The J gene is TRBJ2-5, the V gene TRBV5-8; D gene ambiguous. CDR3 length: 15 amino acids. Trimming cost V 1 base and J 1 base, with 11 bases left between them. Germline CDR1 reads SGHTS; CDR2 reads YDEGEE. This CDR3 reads CASSLYRSLQETQYF. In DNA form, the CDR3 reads TGTGCCAGCAGCTTGTATCGGTCGCTCCAAGAGACCCAGTACTTC.

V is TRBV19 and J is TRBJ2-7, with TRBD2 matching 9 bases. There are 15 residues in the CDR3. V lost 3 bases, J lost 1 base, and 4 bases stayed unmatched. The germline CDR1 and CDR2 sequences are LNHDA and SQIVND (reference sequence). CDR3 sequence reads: CASSIGLAGSYEQYF. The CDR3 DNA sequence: TGTGCCAGTAGTATCGGGCTAGCGGGATCCTACGAGCAGTACTTC.